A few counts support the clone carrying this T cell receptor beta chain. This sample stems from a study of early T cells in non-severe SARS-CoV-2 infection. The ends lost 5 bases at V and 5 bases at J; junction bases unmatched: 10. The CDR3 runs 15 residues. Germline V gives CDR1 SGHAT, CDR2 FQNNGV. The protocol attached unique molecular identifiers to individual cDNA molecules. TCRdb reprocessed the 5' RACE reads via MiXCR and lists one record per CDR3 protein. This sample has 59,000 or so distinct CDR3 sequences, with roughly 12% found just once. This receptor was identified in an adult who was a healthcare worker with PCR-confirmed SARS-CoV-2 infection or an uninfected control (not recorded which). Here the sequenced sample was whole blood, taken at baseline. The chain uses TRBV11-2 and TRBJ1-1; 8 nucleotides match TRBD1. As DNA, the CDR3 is TGTGCCAGCAGCCCGACAGACAGGGGTCTGACTGAAGCTTTCTTT. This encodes CASSPTDRGLTEAFF.